This T cell receptor beta chain emerged from a study of alternative splicing in chronic myeloid leukemia remission (dated by TCRdb to 2018 to 2021). Context from the whole study: RNA sequencing was used to profile peripheral blood from chronic-phase CML patients at diagnosis and at remission, and the results were compared with those from healthy donors. The median age was about 53 years at diagnosis, less than 60 at remission and approximately 40 for the healthy controls. The female/male split was 11/5 for diagnosis samples, 8/3 for remission samples and 2/4 for controls. Total RNA was extracted with Trizol from peripheral blood mononuclear cells of diagnosis, remission and control samples. What the work shows at the level of the full study, not this receptor alone: At remission, blood cell composition had been reconfigured so that it resembled normal controls enriched in lymphoid cells. Blood cell composition differed strongly depending on the timepoint, moving from an enrichment of myeloid progenitors at diagnosis to an enrichment of mature lymphoid cells at remission.

Notes on this clonotype: The clone's antigen remains unknown.

The CDR3, cysteine through phenylalanine, is 14 amino acids long. No DNA was logged. From the germline V gene, CDR1 is MNHEY and CDR2 is SVGAGI. The library relied on bulk RNA-seq. The TruSeq Stranded RNA sample prep kit was used to generate libraries of poly-A-enriched mRNA from an input of 0.8 to 1 ug total RNA. Paired-end sequencing was performed on a HiSeq 2500, with each sample sequenced in triplicate. A read length of 125 nucleotides per mate was used for RNA-seq. Per the original workflow: After trimming, reads were aligned to hg38 using STAR v2.7, and quality control was handled by FASTQC, RSeQC and multiqc. Salmon 0.14.1 was used to quantify gene expression levels as transcripts per million (TPM). Principal component analysis suggested that trial, library batch, sequencing batch, treatment regimen and sex did not drive transcriptomic profiles. TCRdb reprocessed the public reads and reports one entry per CDR3 protein sequence, without DNA. The V and J calls were not made by the authors but by TCRdb's processing. For this sample the table gives 150 to 200 distinct CDR3 sequences, of which about 95% were detected only once. The ten largest make up about 12% of the sample.

As normal controls, peripheral blood was provided by six healthy donors. The sequencing sample was made of PBMCs. The origin of this receptor is a person aged 25-55 years in good health. This chain joins TRBV6-5 to TRBJ1-1. CDR3 sequence: CASSPDGWNTEAFF.